The TCR beta chain described here comes from a study of Graves' ophthalmopathy and Graves' hyperthyroidism. Presentation of ophthalmopathy in the donors involved moderate-to-severe activity, CAS ≥3, NOSPECS ≥4 and a duration under 3 months. Study-wide results and caveats: The model achieved around 67% sensitivity and 72% to 75% specificity for ophthalmopathy progression.

Germline CDR1 and CDR2: SGHTA and FQGNSA. The V and J ends lost 1 base and 7 bases respectively, with 14 bases between them. The CDR3 runs 14 residues. A word on this clonotype: Its antigen is unidentified.

RNA transcripts yielded amplified TCR beta CDR3 regions. An opening RT-PCR round employed HTBI primers and preceded a second-round multiplex PCR. A single record per CDR3 protein comes from TCRdb applying MiXCR to the multiplex PCR reads. The repertoire includes about 230,000 distinct CDR3 sequences, about 46% of them detected once, and approximately 51% sits in the top ten. The specimen was peripheral blood. The clonotype comes from an adult man with Graves' ophthalmopathy. The chain couples TRBV7-2 to TRBJ2-7, with D unresolved. The DNA of the CDR3 is TGTGCCAGCAGCTTAGGGGGTCCCGAAGGGGAGCAGTACTTC. Translated: CASSLGGPEGEQYF.